This entry features one T cell receptor (beta chain) sequence. Its antigen remains unknown. The sample comes from a study of T-cell reconstitution after alpha-beta-depleted transplantation in children. CDR3 length equals 13 residues. V was cut by 4 bases and J by 7 bases, with 12 bases left in between. Germline CDR1 is SGHDT and CDR2 is YYEEEE. Notes on the study in general: Counts and diversity of T cells one year after transplant came mostly from newly produced T cells. Diversity of TCRbeta at day 60 was high in some patients, arising from surviving recipient T cells and thymic progenitors. Reportedly, roughly two months post-transplant, alpha-beta T cells arose from several hundred expanded graft clones.

During its preparation, the TCRbeta library received unique molecular identifiers. TCRdb itself ran the PCR reads through MiXCR, one entry per CDR3 protein. The profile covers about 300,000 distinct CDR3 sequences, with over 7% appearing a single time and around 9.8% taken by the ten largest. This sequence joins TRBV5-6 and TRBJ2-1; D is perhaps TRBD2 (7 bases). This TCR came from a female patient aged 2-15 years who had a stem cell transplant for Fanconi anemia, so the T cells may come from the graft donor. The sample here was peripheral blood, taken 360 days after TCRalphabeta/CD19-depleted stem cell transplant. CDR3 nucleotides: TGTGCCAGCAGCGCGGGGGCGGGGAATGAGCAGTTCTTC. Amino acids: CASSAGAGNEQFF. Full variable domain (missing parts from reference TRBV5-6 and TRBJ2-1): DAGVTQSPTHLIKTRGQQVTLRCSPKSGHDTVSWYQQALGQGPQFIFQYYEEEERQRGNFPDRFSGHQFPNYSSELNVNALLLGDSALYLCASSAGAGNEQFFGPGTRLTVL.